This TCR beta chain was recorded in a study of blood T cell repertoires in COVID-19. Study summary: Samples came from the United States, Italy and Spain, spanning acute and convalescent COVID-19. The analysed material was cDNA or gDNA that came from T cells, B-cell-depleted T cells, or PBMCs.

Under the authors' procedure: Nucleated cell number was recorded as an estimate derived from reference gene primer amplification. Generated by immunoSEQ multiplex PCR, the TCRdb table keeps only in-frame clones and is missing some. V and J calls and clone size are as listed in that table; D and trimming were resolved from the DNA. The sample holds a few hundred thousand clones, 86% seen once. The CDR3 has 11 residues. Trimming cost V 7 bases and J 10 bases, with 11 bases left between them. Turning to this clone: This sample includes further DNA sequences coding for the same CDR3.

The sequenced material came from peripheral blood. This receptor was obtained from a man between 18 and 29 years old with active or convalescent COVID-19. The V and J genes are TRBV12-3 or TRBV12-4 and TRBJ2-1, with D unresolved. The CDR3 loop is CASNLGYEQFF. The CDR3 coding sequence is TGTGCCAGCAACCTGGGCTACGAGCAGTTCTTC.